This T cell receptor (beta chain) was recovered during a study of CD8 T cells in ankylosing spondylitis. Findings of the study overall: Some of these motif variants have turned up before, in reports on reactive arthritis synovial fluid and blood.

In the case of this clonotype: The antigen remains undetermined.

By quantitative 5'-RACE with molecular barcodes, the TCR beta libraries were made. TCRdb itself ran the 5' RACE reads through MiXCR, one entry per CDR3 protein. The table has 250,000 to 300,000 distinct CDR3 sequences, roughly 20% seen once. CDR3 length: 14 residues. Germline lookup yields CDR1 MNHEY and CDR2 SMNVEV (reference sequence). The V and J ends lost 5 bases and 4 bases, in that order; junction bases with no gene match: 7. The source of this sequence is a male donor with ankylosing spondylitis or in good health (not recorded which). The sequencing input was blood, either unsorted or a sorted T cell fraction (not recorded which). The chain joins TRBV27 to TRBJ1-2, with 7 bases fitting TRBD1. CDR3 loop: CASSTTGKGYGYTF. DNA of the CDR3: TGTGCCAGCAGTACGACAGGGAAAGGCTATGGCTACACCTTC.